The 16 T cell receptor beta chains listed next were all sequenced from one sample in a study of T cell clones after liver transplantation. The repertoire was sequenced with immunoSEQ multiplex PCR; TCRdb's copy has only in-frame clones and lacks some. This repertoire shows under 55,000 clones, just over 85% found once; its top ten account for roughly 2.7%. This material consisted of CD4+ T cells from blood, taken 24 months after liver transplant. These receptors were taken from a human patient who received a liver transplant. Some of these T cells may belong to the graft donor.

This clone was picked up one time. The chain recombines TRBV5-1 with TRBJ1-1, with unresolved D. V dropped 0 bases and J dropped 4 bases, with 10 bases sitting between them. The length of the CDR3 is 14 residues. Germline V gives CDR1 SGHRS, CDR2 YFSETQ. The CDR3 DNA reads as TGCGCCAGCAGCTTGGACCCCCTGGGCACTGAAGCTTTCTTT. It is translated as CASSLDPLGTEAFF.

The V and J genes are TRBV19 and TRBJ1-2, with D perhaps matching TRBD1 (6 bases). V was shortened by 7 bases and J by 2 bases, with 8 bases between the two germline ends. The CDR3 is 12 amino acids. Germline assignment: CDR1 LNHDA and CDR2 SQIVND (reference sequence). The CDR3 DNA sequence: TGTGCCAGTACAGGGGAAAACTATGGCTACACCTTC. As protein: CASTGENYGYTF.

This sequence joins TRBV29-1 and TRBJ2-2; TRBD2 matches at 12 bases. The germline gives CDR1 SQVTM, CDR2 ANQGSEA. J lost 6 bases, V lost 7 bases, and 6 bases had no gene match. The CDR3 consists of 14 residues. CDR3 nucleotides: TGCAGCGCTGCGGGACTAGCGGGTTCCGGGGAGCTGTTTTTT. Its protein is CSAAGLAGSGELFF.

V usage is TRBV19 and J usage is TRBJ2-7; D tentatively reads TRBD1 or TRBD2 (5 bases each). V lost 2 bases to trimming and J lost 5 bases, with 16 bases between them. The CDR3 is 15 residues long. The germline gives CDR1 LNHDA, CDR2 SQIVND (reference sequence). CDR3 sequence (DNA): TGTGCCAGTAGTATATGGGGGACGGGCCGCGACGAGCAGTACTTC. Translated: CASSIWGTGRDEQYF. The entire variable domain, with the rest obtained from reference TRBV19 and TRBJ2-7, is as follows: DGGITQSPKYLFRKEGQNVTLSCEQNLNHDAMYWYRQDPGQGLRLIYYSQIVNDFQKGDIAEGYSVSREKKESFPLTVTSAQKNPTAFYLCASSIWGTGRDEQYFGPGTRLTVT.

The rearrangement uses TRBV7-6 and TRBJ1-3, with 7 positions matching TRBD1. The CDR3 contains 20 residues. Germline V gene lookup returns CDR1 SGHVS and CDR2 FNYEAQ. Losses at the gene ends were 2 bases for V and 1 base for J; bases not matched to a gene: 17. Here the CDR3 DNA reads TGTGCCAGCAGCTTAAACGCTCGGCCCGACAGGGCCGTTTCTGGAAACACCATATATTTT. Translated: CASSLNARPDRAVSGNTIYF.

This clone was counted between two and nine times. The chain links TRBV14 to TRBJ2-4; D may match TRBD1 or TRBD2 (5 bases each). The CDR3 is 16 amino acids. The V and J ends lost 3 bases and 0 bases respectively, with 12 bases between them. In germline, CDR1 is SGHDN, CDR2 FVKESK. CDR3 DNA: TGTGCCAGCAGCCAGGGGGTTGCGGGAGCCAAAAACATTCAGTACTTC. It translates to CASSQGVAGAKNIQYF.

The gene calls are TRBV19 and TRBJ1-2, with D possibly being TRBD1 (5 bases). Trimming took off 3 bases at V and 0 bases at J, with 11 bases between the two ends. Germline V gene lookup returns CDR1 LNHDA and CDR2 SQIVND (reference sequence). This CDR3 contains 15 residues. The CDR3 loop is CASSIREKSNYGYTF. Here the CDR3 DNA reads TGTGCCAGTAGTATCAGGGAGAAGTCTAACTATGGCTACACCTTC.

Only a few counts were recorded for this clone. The V call is TRBV19, the J call TRBJ2-1; D is ambiguous. Germline V gene data show CDR1 as LNHDA and CDR2 as SQIVND (reference sequence). There are 15 residues in the CDR3. The V end was cut by 5 bases, the J end by 0 bases, with 11 bases between. CDR3 protein: CASSRPGGSYNEQFF. The CDR3 DNA sequence: TGTGCCAGTAGTCGTCCCGGCGGCTCCTACAATGAGCAGTTCTTC. Supplemented by reference TRBV19 and TRBJ2-1, the full variable domain reads DGGITQSPKYLFRKEGQNVTLSCEQNLNHDAMYWYRQDPGQGLRLIYYSQIVNDFQKGDIAEGYSVSREKKESFPLTVTSAQKNPTAFYLCASSRPGGSYNEQFFGPGTRLTVL.

V usage is TRBV7-6 and J usage is TRBJ2-2; D uncertain. CDR3 length: 16 residues. Germline V gene data show CDR1 as SGHVS and CDR2 as FNYEAQ. Trimming took off 4 bases at V and 1 base at J, with 13 bases between the two ends. The DNA for the CDR3 is TGTGCCAGCAGCTCCAGTCCCGCTAGGAACACCGGGGAGCTGTTTTTT. This gives the protein CASSSSPARNTGELFF.

The chain employs TRBV11-2 and TRBJ1-2; D is unclear. V lost 1 base and J lost 2, with 11 bases in between. The CDR3 loop spans 15 amino acids. Looked up from germline, CDR1 is SGHAT and CDR2 is FQNNGV. CDR3 in amino acids: CASSLVAETNYGYTF. The DNA for the CDR3 is TGTGCCAGCAGCTTAGTGGCAGAGACGAACTATGGCTACACCTTC.

V usage is TRBV5-1 and J usage is TRBJ1-2; 9 nucleotides match TRBD1. V lost 0 bases and J lost 5; bases outside the gene matches: 8. The CDR3 extends over 16 amino acids. Germline V CDR1 and CDR2: SGHRS, YFSETQ. DNA for the CDR3: TGCGCCAGCAGCTTGGACGAGACAGGGGGTGGTTATGGCTACACCTTC. Its protein product is CASSLDETGGGYGYTF.

This chain uses TRBV5-1 with TRBJ1-3; D might be TRBD1 (6 bases). CDR1 SGHRS and CDR2 YFSETQ come from the germline V gene. The CDR3 contains 18 residues. Between the trimmed V and J ends, which lost 5 bases and 4 bases, there was a span of 25 bases. This CDR3 is CASRTAGTTIGPGNTIYF. The CDR3 region has the DNA TGCGCCAGCAGAACCGCCGGGACAACCATCGGACCCGGAAACACCATATATTTT.

The gene calls are TRBV7-9 and TRBJ1-5; no firm D call. Germline V CDR1 and CDR2: SEHNR, FQNEAQ (reference sequence). This CDR3 has 14 amino acids. V lost 5 bases to trimming and J lost 7 bases, with 15 bases between them. The CDR3 protein is CASSAGFGRQPQHF. CDR3 nucleotide sequence: TGTGCCAGCAGCGCCGGATTTGGTCGCCAGCCCCAGCATTTT.

The genes are TRBV29-1 and TRBJ2-1; 12 bases are shared with TRBD2. From germline, CDR1 is SQVTM and CDR2 ANQGSEA. This CDR3 comprises 17 residues. The trim removed 4 bases at V and 0 bases at J, leaving 7 bases unmatched. CDR3 DNA: TGCAGCGTTGTTCGGCTAGCGGGAGGGAGCTCCTACAATGAGCAGTTCTTC. Its translation: CSVVRLAGGSSYNEQFF.

V is TRBV19 and J is TRBJ1-5; TRBD1 is a possible D gene (6 bases). In germline, CDR1 is LNHDA, CDR2 SQIVND (reference sequence). The V and J ends lost 4 bases and 4 bases respectively, with 14 bases between them. This CDR3 comprises 15 residues. Here the CDR3 DNA reads TGTGCCAGTAGTACACATCCGGACAGAAATCAGCCCCAGCATTTT. Translated: CASSTHPDRNQPQHF. The variable domain in full, completed from reference TRBV19 and TRBJ1-5, reads DGGITQSPKYLFRKEGQNVTLSCEQNLNHDAMYWYRQDPGQGLRLIYYSQIVNDFQKGDIAEGYSVSREKKESFPLTVTSAQKNPTAFYLCASSTHPDRNQPQHFGDGTRLSIL.

The V call is TRBV28, the J call TRBJ2-3; 15 nucleotides match TRBD2. The V gene's germline CDR1 is MDHEN and CDR2 SYDVKM. Trimming cost V 5 bases and J 2 bases; bases outside gene matches: 5. This CDR3 contains 17 residues. For the CDR3, the DNA is TGTGCCAGCAGTAGAGGGACTAGCGGGAGGCCCACAGATACGCAGTATTTT. Its protein product is CASSRGTSGRPTDTQYF.